Presented here are 17 T cell receptor beta chains from one specimen sequenced in a study of cytomegalovirus exposure and HLA in healthy donors. The PCR employed 60 Vbeta primers together with 13 Jbeta primers. TCRdb's copy holds only in-frame clones and misses some; the assay was immunoSEQ multiplex PCR. The sample records about 130,000 clones, about 70% being singletons. The specimen sequenced was PBMCs. The receptor source for this set is an older woman in good health and CMV-seropositive.

The V gene is TRBV4-3, the J gene TRBJ2-3; possibly TRBD2 for D (5 bases). V lost 2 bases to trimming and J lost 3 bases, with 15 bases between them. This CDR3 spans 16 amino acids. Germline CDR1 LGHNA, CDR2 YSLEER. CDR3 nucleotides: TGCGCCAGCAGCCAATACTATCCCTCGGGGACAGATACGCAGTATTTT. Protein: CASSQYYPSGTDTQYF.

J is TRBJ1-3 and V is TRBV6-1, with D possibly being TRBD1 (5 bases). This CDR3 is built from 13 residues. CDR1 MNHNS and CDR2 SASEGT come from the germline V gene. The V and J ends lost 8 bases and 4 bases respectively, with 12 bases between them. CDR3 sequence reads: CASQGLYGNTIYF. The DNA for the CDR3 is TGTGCCAGCCAGGGATTATACGGAAACACCATATATTTT.

V and J are TRBV19 and TRBJ1-1, with 7 bases lining up with TRBD1. Trimming took 4 bases from V and 0 from J; bases not matched to a gene: 5. Germline assignment: CDR1 LNHDA and CDR2 SQIVND (reference sequence). CDR3 length equals 15 residues. CDR3: CASSRGGTVNTEAFF. The CDR3 region has the DNA TGTGCCAGTAGTAGAGGCGGGACAGTGAACACTGAAGCTTTCTTT.

The gene calls are TRBV27 and TRBJ2-1, with 12 bases aligning to TRBD2. The germline V gene has CDR1 MNHEY and CDR2 SMNVEV (reference sequence). V was pared by 3 bases and J by 9 bases, with 3 bases of the junction left unmatched. CDR3 size: 14 residues. The CDR3 bases are TGTGCCAGCAGTTTCGAGACTAGCGGGAGTGAGCAGTTCTTC. This codes for CASSFETSGSEQFF.

This clone has just a few counts. The V gene is TRBV2, the J gene TRBJ2-7; 7 bases fit TRBD2. The CDR3 loop spans 16 amino acids. CDR1 is SNHLY, CDR2 FYNNEI, per germline. V lost 6 bases and J lost 0; bases outside the gene matches: 11. CDR3 DNA sequence: TGTGCCAGCAGATCTCGAGGACTAGGCGTCTCCTACGAGCAGTACTTC. Encoded protein: CASRSRGLGVSYEQYF.

The chain's CDR3 is CASSPRGQGGTEAFF. The CDR3, as DNA: TGTGCCAGCTCACCCCGGGGACAGGGTGGCACTGAAGCTTTCTTT. The rearrangement links TRBV18 to TRBJ1-1, with 9 bases matching TRBD1. Germline V gene data show CDR1 as KGHSH and CDR2 as LQKENI. The CDR3 has 15 amino acids. With 3 bases clipped from V and 4 bases from J, the junction kept 6 bases outside the gene matches.

This chain uses TRBV6-5 with TRBJ2-5, with 8 bases fitting TRBD2. The DNA matches TRBJ2-7 better at its end, which makes the J call doubtful. The CDR3 extends over 16 amino acids. Per germline, CDR1 MNHEY and CDR2 SVGAGI. The CDR3 DNA sequence: TGTGCCAGCAGTTACTCGTTAAGCAGCGGGAGTCGCGAGCAGTACTTC. This translates into CASSYSLSSGSREQYF.

This clone was recorded once. The DNA for the CDR3 is TGTGCCAGCTCACCGGGACAGGCCGTAATGACTGGCTACACCTTC. Protein: CASSPGQAVMTGYTF. V usage is TRBV18 and J usage is TRBJ1-2; 8 bases map to TRBD1. Trimming at V came to 3 bases and at J to 7 bases, leaving 10 bases not matched to a gene. The CDR3 covers 15 residues. Germline loops: CDR1 KGHSH, CDR2 LQKENI.

The rearrangement joins TRBV5-1 to TRBJ2-2, with a tentative D call TRBD2 (5 bases). The CDR3 has 15 residues. Looked up from germline, CDR1 is SGHRS and CDR2 is YFSETQ. V shed 5 bases and J shed 0 bases, with 11 bases lying between them. CDR3 sequence: CASSFLASNTGELFF. The CDR3 DNA sequence: TGCGCCAGCAGTTTTCTAGCTTCGAACACCGGGGAGCTGTTTTTT.

The V and J genes are TRBV5-6 and TRBJ2-2; 7 bases line up with TRBD1. Germline V lookup: CDR1 SGHDT, CDR2 YYEEEE. J gave up 4 bases and V 5 bases, and 8 bases lay outside the gene matches. The CDR3 totals 15 residues. The CDR3 here is CASRRQGLITGELFF. As DNA, the CDR3 is TGTGCCAGCAGGAGACAGGGATTGATCACCGGGGAGCTGTTTTTT.

The chain links TRBV5-5 to TRBJ1-1; 8 bases line up with TRBD1. Germline CDR1 is SGHKS and CDR2 is YYEKEE (reference sequence). The CDR3 length is 15 residues. V trimming: 0 bases; J trimming: 4 bases; junction bases outside the gene matches: 5. CDR3 loop: CASSLGQGQVTEAFF. As DNA, the CDR3 is TGTGCCAGCAGCTTGGGACAGGGACAGGTCACTGAAGCTTTCTTT.

The rearrangement links TRBV7-2 to TRBJ1-2, with TRBD1 matching over 9 bases. V was pared by 1 base and J by 0 bases, with 3 bases of the junction left unmatched. Germline V gene lookup returns CDR1 SGHTA and CDR2 FQGNSA. The CDR3 runs 16 residues. CDR3 sequence (DNA): TGTGCCAGCAGCTTAGAGGGACAGGGCGCTAACTATGGCTACACCTTC. It yields the protein CASSLEGQGANYGYTF. Full variable domain (remainder filled in from reference TRBV7-2 and TRBJ1-2): GAGVSQSPSNKVTEKGKDVELRCDPISGHTALYWYRQSLGQGLEFLIYFQGNSAPDKSGLPSDRFSAERTGGSVSTLTIQRTQQEDSAVYLCASSLEGQGANYGYTFGSGTRLTVV.

CDR3 DNA: TGTGCCAGCTCACTACCATCGGGACAGGTCTACAATGAGCAGTTCTTC. Encoded protein: CASSLPSGQVYNEQFF. The rearrangement links TRBV18 to TRBJ2-1; TRBD1 aligns across 8 bases. There are 16 residues in the CDR3. CDR1 is KGHSH and CDR2 is LQKENI in the germline V gene. V shed 4 bases, J shed 3 bases, and the junction held 8 bases outside the gene matches. Drawing the rest from reference TRBV18 and TRBJ2-1, the complete variable domain is NAGVMQNPRHLVRRRGQEARLRCSPMKGHSHVYWYRQLPEEGLKFMVYLQKENIIDESGMPKERFSAEFPKEGPSILRIQQVVRGDSAAYFCASSLPSGQVYNEQFFGPGTRLTVL.

Ten or more counts support this clone. V is TRBV10-3 and J is TRBJ1-1; D might be TRBD1 (5 bases). The CDR3 extends over 13 amino acids. Trimming pared 5 bases from V and 4 bases from J, leaving 11 bases between. The germline gives CDR1 ENHRY, CDR2 SYGVKD. The CDR3 DNA reads as TGTGCCATCAGTCGACCGGGGGGCACTGAAGCTTTCTTT. Amino acids: CAISRPGGTEAFF.

This sequence joins TRBV4-1 and TRBJ2-1; D call uncertain. Germline values: CDR1 MGHRA, CDR2 YSYEKL. V gave up 4 bases and J gave up 3 bases, with 10 bases separating them. The CDR3 contains 14 residues. CDR3 in amino acids: CASSRQEGYNEQFF. CDR3 DNA sequence: TGCGCCAGCAGCCGTCAGGAAGGCTACAATGAGCAGTTCTTC.

This chain connects TRBV11-1 to TRBJ2-1; no firm D call. The CDR3 is 16 amino acids. From germline, CDR1 is SGHAT and CDR2 FQDESV (reference sequence). Trimming shortened V by 1 base and J by 5 bases, and 15 bases separated the two germline ends. CDR3 loop: CASSLGGSLENNEQFF. The CDR3 DNA sequence: TGTGCCAGCAGCTTAGGCGGTAGCCTGGAAAACAATGAGCAGTTCTTC.

The chain links TRBV19 to TRBJ2-3, with 15 positions matching TRBD2. This CDR3 contains 19 residues. Germline CDR1 LNHDA, CDR2 SQIVND (reference sequence). V was pared by 5 bases and J by 5 bases, with 14 bases of the junction left unmatched. The CDR3 is CASSALGTSGGSFVDTQYF. The DNA of the CDR3 is TGTGCCAGTAGTGCACTCGGGACTAGCGGGGGGTCCTTCGTAGATACGCAGTATTTT.